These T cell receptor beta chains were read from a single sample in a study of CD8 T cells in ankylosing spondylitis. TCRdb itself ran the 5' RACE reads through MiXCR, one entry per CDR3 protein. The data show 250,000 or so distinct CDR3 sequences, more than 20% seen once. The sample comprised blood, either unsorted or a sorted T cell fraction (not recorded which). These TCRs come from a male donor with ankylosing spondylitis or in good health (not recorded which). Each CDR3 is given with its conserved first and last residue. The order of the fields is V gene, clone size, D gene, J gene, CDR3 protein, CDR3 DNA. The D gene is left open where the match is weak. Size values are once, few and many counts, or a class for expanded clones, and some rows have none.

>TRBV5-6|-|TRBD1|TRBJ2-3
CASSFPGTGDTDTQYF
TGTGCCAGCAGTTTTCCCGGGACAGGAGACACAGATACGCAGTATTTT
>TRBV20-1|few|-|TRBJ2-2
CSARESQTTGELFF
TGCAGTGCTAGAGAGTCCCAGACTACCGGGGAGCTGTTTTTT
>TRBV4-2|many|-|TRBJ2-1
CASSQEPADSVYNEQFF
TGTGCCAGCAGCCAAGAGCCCGCGGACAGCGTTTACAATGAGCAGTTCTTC
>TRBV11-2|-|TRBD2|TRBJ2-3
CASSRLAGLDTQYF
TGTGCCAGCAGCCGACTAGCGGGGTTGGATACGCAGTATTTT
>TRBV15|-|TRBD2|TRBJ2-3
CATSRAGLTLNTQYF
TGTGCCACCAGCAGAGCGGGACTAACCTTGAATACGCAGTATTTT
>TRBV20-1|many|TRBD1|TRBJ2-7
CSAREGQVRSYEQYF
TGCAGTGCTAGAGAGGGACAGGTTAGGTCCTACGAGCAGTACTTC
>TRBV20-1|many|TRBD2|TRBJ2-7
CSARDYGAGGEQYF
TGCAGTGCTAGAGATTATGGAGCGGGGGGCGAGCAGTACTTC
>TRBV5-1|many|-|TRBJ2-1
CASSNLTGGPYNEQFF
TGCGCCAGCAGCAACCTTACAGGTGGCCCTTACAATGAGCAGTTCTTC
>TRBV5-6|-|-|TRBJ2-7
CASSMKYEQYF
TGTGCCAGCAGCATGAAGTACGAGCAGTACTTC
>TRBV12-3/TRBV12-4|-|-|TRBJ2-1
CASRSSGDNEQFF
TGTGCCAGCAGGTCCTCAGGGGACAATGAGCAGTTCTTC
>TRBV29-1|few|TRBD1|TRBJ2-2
CSAGQDELTGELFF
TGCAGCGCCGGACAGGATGAATTGACCGGGGAGCTGTTTTTT
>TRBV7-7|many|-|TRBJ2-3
CASSLSRRARSTDTQYF
TGTGCCAGCAGCTTAAGTCGCAGGGCCCGGAGCACAGATACGCAGTATTTT
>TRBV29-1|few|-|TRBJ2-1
CSVEYLSSYNEQFF
TGCAGCGTTGAATACCTAAGCTCCTACAATGAGCAGTTCTTC
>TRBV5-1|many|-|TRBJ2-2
CASSLGWNTGELFF
TGCGCCAGCAGCTTGGGCTGGAACACCGGGGAGCTGTTTTTT
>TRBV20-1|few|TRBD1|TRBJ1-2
CRGTGGFGYTF
TGCAGGGGAACAGGGGGCTTTGGCTACACCTTC
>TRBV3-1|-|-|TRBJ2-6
CAFSPTVGAASGANVLTF
TGTGCCTTCAGTCCCACCGTAGGAGCCGCCTCTGGGGCCAACGTCCTGACTTTC
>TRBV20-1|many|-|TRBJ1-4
CSARKTNEKLFF
TGCAGTGCTAGAAAAACTAATGAAAAACTGTTTTTT
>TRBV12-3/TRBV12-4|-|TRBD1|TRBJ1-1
CASSPGTGSNTEAFF
TGTGCCAGCAGTCCCGGGACAGGATCGAACACTGAAGCTTTCTTT
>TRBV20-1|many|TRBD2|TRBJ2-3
CSAILRGVGDTQYF
TGCAGTGCTATTCTGCGGGGGGTTGGAGATACGCAGTATTTT
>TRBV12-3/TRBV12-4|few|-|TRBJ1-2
CATTSGYGYTF
TGTGCCACCACATCGGGCTATGGCTACACCTTC
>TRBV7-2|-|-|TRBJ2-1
CASSDSQLDEQFF
TGTGCCAGCAGCGATTCCCAGTTGGATGAGCAGTTCTTC
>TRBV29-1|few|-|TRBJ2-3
CSSTSSDTQYF
TGCAGCTCGACTAGTTCAGATACGCAGTATTTT
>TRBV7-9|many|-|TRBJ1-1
CASSHRSSESAFF
TGTGCCAGCAGCCATCGGTCGAGCGAGTCAGCTTTCTTT
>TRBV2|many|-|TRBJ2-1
CASSEVFKPNEQFF
TGTGCCAGCAGTGAAGTTTTCAAACCGAATGAGCAGTTCTTC
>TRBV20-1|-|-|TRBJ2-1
CSAPRPPPVAFF
TGCAGTGCCCCACGGCCCCCCCCGGTTGCGTTCTTC
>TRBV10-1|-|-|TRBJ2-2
CASSESEWNTGELFF
TGCGCCAGCAGTGAGTCGGAGTGGAACACCGGGGAGCTGTTTTTT
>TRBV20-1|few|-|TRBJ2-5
CSATAGKETQYF
TGCAGTGCTACGGCCGGAAAAGAGACCCAGTACTTC
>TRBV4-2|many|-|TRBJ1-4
CASSQAGTRNEKLFF
TGTGCCAGCAGCCAGGCGGGGACCAGAAATGAAAAACTGTTTTTT
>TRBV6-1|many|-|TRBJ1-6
CASRAGIFGLSPLHF
TGTGCCAGCAGGGCAGGAATTTTCGGTCTTTCACCCCTCCACTTT
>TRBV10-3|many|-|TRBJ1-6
CAIKGVANSPLHF
TGTGCCATCAAGGGAGTCGCCAATTCACCCCTCCACTTT
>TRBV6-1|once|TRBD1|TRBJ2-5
CASSEFRTGQKETQYF
TGTGCCAGCAGTGAATTCCGGACAGGCCAAAAAGAGACCCAGTACTTC
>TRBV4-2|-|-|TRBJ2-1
CASSPRGSKGGRRDEQFF
TGTGCCAGCAGTCCAAGAGGCAGTAAAGGGGGGCGCCGGGATGAGCAGTTCTTC
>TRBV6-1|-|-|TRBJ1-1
CASTEEGGFRAFF
TGTGCCAGTACCGAGGAGGGCGGCTTTAGAGCTTTCTTT
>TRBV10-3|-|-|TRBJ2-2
CAISEATGSNTGELFF
TGTGCCATCAGTGAGGCGACAGGTTCGAACACCGGGGAGCTGTTTTTT
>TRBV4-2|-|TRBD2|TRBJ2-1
CASSGVTSGAYNEQFF
TGTGCCAGCAGCGGCGTTACTAGCGGGGCTTACAATGAGCAGTTCTTC
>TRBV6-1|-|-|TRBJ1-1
CASSSTGMNTEAFF
TGTGCCAGCAGCTCGACCGGGATGAACACTGAAGCTTTCTTT
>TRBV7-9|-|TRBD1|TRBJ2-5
CASSSRVRGKTQYF
TGTGCCAGCAGCTCTCGGGTCAGGGGGAAGACCCAGTACTTC
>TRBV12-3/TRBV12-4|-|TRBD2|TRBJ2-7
CASSLMRGGRREQYF
TGTGCCAGCAGTTTAATGCGGGGGGGCCGACGGGAGCAGTACTTC
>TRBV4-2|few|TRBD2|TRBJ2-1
CASSQVAGDSYNEQFF
TGTGCCAGCAGCCAAGTTGCGGGGGATTCCTACAATGAGCAGTTCTTC